The entry below gives a single T cell receptor (beta chain) sequence along with its context. Its antigen is not identified. The sample comes from a study of T cells in Graves' hyperthyroidism and ophthalmopathy. Study findings and constraints: Among clonotypes expanded in thyroid above 0.001, most were also found in blood. A 13 V-J signature model discriminated ophthalmopathy versus stable hyperthyroidism.

Regions amplified from RNA transcripts were the TCR beta CDR3 regions. A first-round RT-PCR of the TCR CDR3 used the HTBI primer set. Each CDR3 protein is one row after TCRdb ran MiXCR on the multiplex PCR reads. The data hold about 590,000 distinct CDR3 sequences, with approximately 15% observed a single time. Ophthalmopathy patients all had a Clinical Activity Score of at least 3, a NOSPECS grade of at least 4 and disease under 3 months old. There are 15 residues in the CDR3. CDR1 LGHDT and CDR2 YNNKEL come from the germline V gene (reference sequence). The V gene end was trimmed by 5 bases and the J gene end by 7 bases; junction bases not matched to a gene: 11.

The receptor comes from a woman younger than 30 with Graves' ophthalmopathy. Sequenced: blood. The chain recombines TRBV3-1 with TRBJ2-1, with TRBD2 matching over 7 bases. DNA of the CDR3: TGTGCCAGCAGCAATGGCGGGAGCTTCCATAATGAGCAGTTCTTC. It encodes CASSNGGSFHNEQFF.